This T cell receptor beta chain was identified during a study of T cell responses to AZD1222 COVID-19 vaccine. The CDR3 has 19 residues. Trimming shortened V by 0 bases and J by 3 bases, and 23 bases separated the two germline ends. Looked up from germline, CDR1 is SGDLS and CDR2 is YYNGEE. For this clone: The antigen remains unidentified.

The assay was immunoSEQ multiplex PCR, and TCRdb's table has in-frame clones only and misses some. The data hold over 150,000 clones, with 75% to 95% observed a single time. Findings and limits, study-wide: The reported proportion of spike-specific TCRs targeting unmutated variant regions was nearly half.

The source was peripheral blood, collected on day 0 of AZD1222 vaccination. This chain links TRBV9 with TRBJ2-3; weak D call: TRBD2 (6 bases). The origin of this receptor is an adult in good health. In nucleotides, the CDR3 is TGTGCCAGCAGCGTAGCTACGAGGAGGGGCTCGAGAGAAACAGATACGCAGTATTTT. Its protein product is CASSVATRRGSRETDTQYF.